Detailed here is one T cell receptor (beta chain). Its cognate antigen is unknown. The data were taken from a study of T-cell reconstitution after alpha-beta-depleted transplantation in children. Study-level results: Once a year had passed after transplant, T-cell counts and diversity came mostly from newly produced T cells.

Unique molecular identifiers were built into the TCRbeta library. In TCRdb, the PCR reads were re-called with MiXCR into one record per CDR3 protein. The sample has 440,000 or so distinct CDR3 sequences, 43% seen once; the top ten hold roughly 27%. The source is a girl aged 2 to 9 with aplastic anemia, due to receive a stem cell transplant. The sample consisted of PBMCs, taken before TCRalphabeta/CD19-depleted stem cell transplant.

The CDR3 reads CASSSSGRGDNEQFF. The DNA for the CDR3 is TGTGCCAGCAGTTCTAGCGGAAGAGGCGACAATGAGCAGTTCTTC. This chain uses TRBV12-3 or TRBV12-4 with TRBJ2-1; 7 bases are shared with TRBD2. Trimming removed 4 bases from V and 5 bases from J; junction bases left unmatched: 8. This CDR3 has 15 amino acids.